The clone carrying this TCR beta chain has only a few counts. The antigen is undetermined. The data were obtained in a study of beta chain features in type 1 diabetes. Study-level points and caveats: In every one of the four CD4+ subsets, TCRB CDR3s were moderately but significantly shorter in Type 1 diabetes patients.

The entirety of the isolated RNA underwent reverse transcription, so expressed TCRB transcripts were sequenced. Assay: immunoSEQ multiplex PCR; the TCRdb copy retains only in-frame clones and omits some. The data hold around 600,000 clones, with 9.5% to 15% observed a single time. The sample was naive CD4+ T cells from blood. The receptor was isolated from a man younger than 45 with type 1 diabetes.

CDR3 DNA: TGTGCCAGCAGCCAATACCAGCATATGGGGGAAGGGACAGATACGCAGTATTTT. Protein product: CASSQYQHMGEGTDTQYF. The chain links TRBV4-2 to TRBJ2-3, with D perhaps given as TRBD1 or TRBD2 (5 bases each). The V end was cut by 2 bases, the J end by 3 bases, with 21 bases between. Germline V gene data show CDR1 as LGHNA and CDR2 as YNFKEQ. The CDR3 contains 18 residues.